What follows are 5 T cell receptor beta chains derived from one specimen sequenced in a study of T-cell reconstitution after alpha-beta-depleted transplantation in children. For TCRbeta, the library was prepared with unique molecular identifiers. Using its own MiXCR run on the PCR reads, TCRdb lists one record per CDR3 protein. Seen here are 600,000 to 800,000 distinct CDR3 sequences, around 14% observed once, and the top ten hold about 0.79%. Here the sequenced sample was PBMCs, taken before TCRalphabeta/CD19-depleted stem cell transplant. The receptors come from a girl aged 2-10 years with congenital amegakaryocytic thrombocytopenia, due to receive a stem cell transplant.

The V and J genes are TRBV7-6 and TRBJ2-5, with unresolved D. This CDR3 spans 15 amino acids. V lost 1 base and J 0 bases, leaving 9 bases between the germline ends. The germline gives CDR1 SGHVS, CDR2 FNYEAQ. CDR3 nucleotide sequence: TGTGCCAGCAGCTTAGATCTCTACAACCAAGAGACCCAGTACTTC. This translates into CASSLDLYNQETQYF.

The chain recombines TRBV7-9 with TRBJ2-3, with D perhaps TRBD1 or TRBD2 (6 bases each). There are 14 residues in the CDR3. CDR1 and CDR2 (germline): SEHNR, FQNEAQ (reference sequence). Trimming removed 5 bases at V and 9 bases at J, with 18 bases between. This CDR3 is CASSAGLLGGTQYF. For the CDR3, the DNA is TGTGCCAGCAGCGCGGGACTCCTGGGGGGCACGCAGTATTTT.

In this sample, this clonotype turned up many times. The gene calls are TRBV19 and TRBJ2-3, with 7 bases aligning to TRBD1. The CDR3 runs to 14 residues. The V and J ends lost 3 bases and 8 bases, in that order; junction bases with no gene match: 8. Per germline, CDR1 LNHDA and CDR2 SQIVND (reference sequence). The CDR3 reads CASSIGATGSTQYF. Here the CDR3 DNA reads TGTGCCAGTAGTATTGGGGCGACAGGGAGTACGCAGTATTTT.

The table lists this clonotype with a few counts. The chain's CDR3 is CSAATIQETQYF. For the CDR3, the DNA is TGCAGTGCCGCGACTATCCAAGAGACCCAGTACTTC. The V call is TRBV20-1, the J call TRBJ2-5, with a tentative D call TRBD2 (5 bases). Germline V gene data show CDR1 as DFQATT and CDR2 as SNEGSKA (reference sequence). Trimming left V 6 bases short and J 1 base short, with 9 bases between. The CDR3 length is 12 residues.

This clonotype has a handful of counts. The V gene is TRBV5-1, the J gene TRBJ2-7, with 8 positions matching TRBD2. V trimming: 0 bases; J trimming: 2 bases; junction bases outside the gene matches: 4. This CDR3 is built from 15 residues. Per the germline V gene, CDR1 is SGHRS and CDR2 is YFSETQ. The CDR3 protein is CASSLEAGGTYEQYF. CDR3 nucleotide sequence: TGCGCCAGCAGCTTGGAGGCGGGAGGAACCTACGAGCAGTACTTC.